The 2 T cell receptor beta chains below come from one sample, sequenced in a study of T cells in Graves' hyperthyroidism and ophthalmopathy. Researchers took RNA transcripts and amplified the TCR beta CDR3 regions from them. The HTBI primer set was used in a first-round RT-PCR of the TCR CDR3. TCRdb reprocessed the multiplex PCR reads via MiXCR and lists one record per CDR3 protein. The data contain approximately 480,000 distinct CDR3 sequences, 20% to 25% of them singletons. The sample consisted of blood. The receptors derive from a man between 18 and 35 years old with Graves' hyperthyroidism.

There are many counts of this clonotype. The rearrangement joins TRBV7-9 to TRBJ2-7, with 7 positions matching TRBD1. The CDR3 consists of 13 residues. Trimming cost V 5 bases and J 2 bases; bases outside gene matches: 3. Germline V gives CDR1 SEHNR, CDR2 FQNEAQ (reference sequence). Here the CDR3 DNA reads TGTGCCAGCAGCCGACAGGGTACCTACGAGCAGTACTTC. Translated, it gives CASSRQGTYEQYF.

The V and J genes are TRBV6-5 and TRBJ1-1; D is possibly TRBD1 (5 bases). V was clipped by 0 bases and J by 12 bases, with 20 bases between them. CDR3 length: 15 residues. Germline CDR1 MNHEY, CDR2 SVGAGI. CDR3 coding DNA: TGTGCCAGCAGTTACTCATACTCGGCGGCAGGGAAACCTTTCTTT. Its protein is CASSYSYSAAGKPFF.